Listed below are T cell receptor beta chains from one sample, sequenced in a study of neurological immune-mediated disorders. MiXCR, run by TCRdb on the 5' RACE reads, gives a single entry per CDR3 protein. This table holds around 69,000 distinct CDR3 sequences, almost 3.5% found once. The specimen was PBMCs. The source of these receptors is a man aged 35-49 years with multiple sclerosis. CDR3s include the opening cysteine and the closing phenylalanine or tryptophan. D genes are given only for firm matches. Some rows have no size entry. The others give once, few or many, or a class for an expanded clone.

NA	TRBV6-5	TRBJ1-2	many	CASSPSTIYGYTF	TGTGCCAGCAGTCCCAGCACCATCTATGGCTACACCTTC
TRBD2	TRBV3-1	TRBJ2-1	many	CASSPGLASEQFF	TGTGCCAGCAGCCCGGGACTAGCGAGTGAGCAGTTCTTC
NA	TRBV6-1	TRBJ2-1	many	CASSFSTGGSSYNEQFF	TGTGCCAGCAGTTTCTCTACTGGCGGATCATCTTACAATGAGCAGTTCTTC
NA	TRBV7-9	TRBJ2-7	medium-sized	CASSQQTSGTDEQYF	TGTGCCAGCAGCCAACAAACAAGTGGGACTGACGAGCAGTACTTC
NA	TRBV11-2	TRBJ2-7	many	CASSFIREFDSYEQYF	TGTGCCAGCAGCTTCATCAGGGAGTTTGACTCCTACGAGCAGTACTTC
NA	TRBV7-2	TRBJ2-1	many	CASSLMGDEQFF	TGTGCCAGCAGCTTAATGGGCGATGAGCAGTTCTTC
TRBD2	TRBV20-1	TRBJ2-1	many	CSASGSRNRLAGGPNNEQFF	TGCAGTGCTAGTGGTTCTCGGAATCGACTAGCGGGGGGCCCGAACAATGAGCAGTTCTTC
TRBD2	TRBV4-2	TRBJ2-5	many	CASSRSRTSSQETQYF	TGTGCCAGCAGCCGCTCCCGGACTAGCTCTCAAGAGACCCAGTACTTC
NA	TRBV6-5	TRBJ1-5	NA	CASSPSRLKTQNF	TGTGCCAGCAGTCCCAGCCGACTGAAGACCCAGAATTTT
TRBD2	TRBV20-1	TRBJ2-3	many	CSARDRGAGVLDTQYF	TGCAGTGCTAGAGATCGTGGAGCGGGAGTTTTAGATACGCAGTATTTT
TRBD1	TRBV10-2	TRBJ1-1	many	CASSRTGNTEAFF	TGCGCCAGCTCCCGGACAGGAAACACTGAAGCTTTCTTT
NA	TRBV4-2	TRBJ2-3	many	CASSQAARGTSDTQYF	TGTGCCAGCAGCCAAGCGGCCCGGGGAACTTCAGATACGCAGTATTTT
NA	TRBV12-3/TRBV12-4	TRBJ1-3	many	CASSLPLRGGNTIYF	TGTGCCAGCAGTTTACCCCTTCGGGGTGGAAACACCATATATTTT
NA	TRBV6-5	TRBJ2-6	NA	CASSYLGRDSGANVLTF	TGTGCCAGCAGTTACCTCGGACGGGACTCTGGGGCCAACGTCCTGACTTTC
TRBD2	TRBV20-1	TRBJ2-5	many	CSAGGLAEETQYF	TGCAGTGCTGGGGGACTAGCGGAAGAGACCCAGTACTTC
NA	TRBV5-1	TRBJ2-1	many	CASSLAWGVGEQFF	TGCGCCAGCAGCTTGGCTTGGGGGGTCGGTGAGCAGTTCTTC
NA	TRBV5-1	TRBJ2-7	many	CASSLGTGAREQYF	TGCGCCAGCAGCTTGGGGACGGGGGCGAGGGAGCAGTACTTC
TRBD2	TRBV2	TRBJ2-5	many	CASSLRGGLQKTQYF	TGTGCCAGCAGTCTCCGCGGGGGGCTCCAGAAGACCCAGTACTTC
TRBD1	TRBV3-1	TRBJ2-2	many	CASSVTGGKTGELFF	TGTGCCAGCAGCGTGACAGGGGGCAAAACCGGGGAGCTGTTTTTT
NA	TRBV5-1	TRBJ1-1	NA	CASSVMGLRGNTEAFF	TGCGCCAGCAGCGTAATGGGGCTTCGGGGGAACACTGAAGCTTTCTTT
TRBD2	TRBV5-1	TRBJ2-1	NA	CASSPGTSGSYNNEQFF	TGCGCCAGCAGCCCCGGGACTAGCGGGAGTTATAACAATGAGCAGTTCTTC
NA	TRBV12-3/TRBV12-4	TRBJ1-6	many	CASSLTGSNSPLHF	TGTGCCAGCAGTTTGACAGGCAGTAATTCACCCCTCCACTTT
NA	TRBV7-9	TRBJ1-2	NA	CASSFKGADYGYTF	TGTGCCAGCAGCTTTAAGGGAGCGGACTATGGCTACACCTTC
NA	TRBV4-2	TRBJ2-1	many	CASSQTGEQFF	TGTGCCAGCAGCCAAACAGGGGAGCAGTTCTTC
NA	TRBV20-1	TRBJ2-7	many	CSARDLQATTPAYEQYF	TGCAGTGCTAGAGATCTACAGGCTACAACACCAGCCTACGAGCAGTACTTC
TRBD1	TRBV20-1	TRBJ2-7	many	CSAIGGQGLIEQYF	TGCAGTGCCATTGGGGGACAGGGTCTGATCGAGCAGTACTTC
NA	TRBV24-1	TRBJ2-5	many	CATSDRRFGVTQYF	TGTGCCACCAGTGATAGGCGTTTTGGGGTGACCCAGTACTTC
TRBD2	TRBV7-9	TRBJ2-1	many	CASSFGGGVWSYNEQFF	TGTGCCAGCAGCTTCGGCGGGGGGGTTTGGTCCTACAATGAGCAGTTCTTC
NA	TRBV12-3/TRBV12-4	TRBJ1-2	NA	CASSTRSYGYTF	TGTGCCAGCAGTACCCGAAGCTATGGCTACACCTTC
NA	TRBV3-1	TRBJ2-1	many	CASSQDLALDEQFF	TGTGCCAGCAGCCAAGACCTGGCGTTAGATGAGCAGTTCTTC
NA	TRBV12-3/TRBV12-4	TRBJ2-5	many	CASSLAVTIRETQYF	TGTGCCAGCAGTTTAGCGGTTACGATTCGGGAGACCCAGTACTTC
NA	TRBV7-8	TRBJ1-5	NA	CASSSGQNTAQPQHF	TGTGCCAGCAGCTCAGGACAAAACACCGCTCAGCCCCAGCATTTT
NA	TRBV5-8	TRBJ1-6	many	CASSSNRVGPSPLHF	TGTGCCAGCAGCTCAAACAGGGTGGGTCCTTCACCCCTCCACTTT
NA	TRBV5-1	TRBJ2-7	few	CASSAGMKEQYF	TGCGCCAGCAGCGCAGGGATGAAAGAGCAGTACTTC
NA	TRBV29-1	TRBJ2-1	many	CSVEDPSSYNEQFF	TGCAGCGTTGAAGATCCTAGCTCCTACAATGAGCAGTTCTTC
NA	TRBV5-1	TRBJ2-2	many	CASSRAEVTVNTGELFF	TGCGCCAGCAGCCGAGCTGAGGTGACAGTTAACACCGGGGAGCTGTTTTTT
TRBD2	TRBV20-1	TRBJ2-4	few	CSARPGGVKNIQYF	TGCAGTGCTAGACCGGGGGGAGTCAAAAACATTCAGTACTTC
NA	TRBV15	TRBJ1-4	many	CATSFSQPTGNEKLFF	TGTGCCACCAGCTTCTCCCAGCCTACGGGTAATGAAAAACTGTTTTTT
NA	TRBV5-1	TRBJ1-1	many	CASSKAEGTEAFF	TGCGCCAGCAGCAAAGCGGAGGGCACTGAAGCTTTCTTT
NA	TRBV5-1	TRBJ2-7	many	CASSLRTARDDEQYF	TGCGCCAGCAGCTTGAGGACGGCGCGAGACGACGAGCAGTACTTC
NA	TRBV12-3/TRBV12-4	TRBJ2-3	many	CASSPGVGDTQYF	TGTGCCAGCAGTCCGGGAGTAGGTGATACGCAGTATTTT
NA	TRBV7-9	TRBJ2-1	many	CASSPPRPGTYNEQFF	TGTGCCAGCAGCCCCCCCCGGCCGGGAACCTACAATGAGCAGTTCTTC
NA	TRBV2	TRBJ1-5	many	CASKRFSNQPQHF	TGTGCCAGCAAAAGGTTTAGCAATCAGCCCCAGCATTTT
NA	TRBV20-1	TRBJ1-4	many	CSASRGATNEKLFF	TGCAGTGCTAGCCGGGGGGCAACTAATGAAAAACTGTTTTTT
NA	TRBV10-2	TRBJ2-3	many	CASSDRDRGFTDTQYF	TGCGCCAGCAGTGATCGAGACCGGGGATTCACAGATACGCAGTATTTT
TRBD2	TRBV29-1	TRBJ2-3	many	CSVGGLAASTDTQYF	TGCAGCGTTGGGGGACTAGCGGCCAGCACAGATACGCAGTATTTT
NA	TRBV6-5	TRBJ1-1	many	CASIGGAPLNTEAFF	TGTGCCAGCATAGGAGGGGCCCCCCTAAACACTGAAGCTTTCTTT
NA	TRBV6-5	TRBJ2-1	many	CASTPGRLSPNEQFF	TGTGCCAGCACCCCGGGGCGCCTTTCCCCCAATGAGCAGTTCTTC